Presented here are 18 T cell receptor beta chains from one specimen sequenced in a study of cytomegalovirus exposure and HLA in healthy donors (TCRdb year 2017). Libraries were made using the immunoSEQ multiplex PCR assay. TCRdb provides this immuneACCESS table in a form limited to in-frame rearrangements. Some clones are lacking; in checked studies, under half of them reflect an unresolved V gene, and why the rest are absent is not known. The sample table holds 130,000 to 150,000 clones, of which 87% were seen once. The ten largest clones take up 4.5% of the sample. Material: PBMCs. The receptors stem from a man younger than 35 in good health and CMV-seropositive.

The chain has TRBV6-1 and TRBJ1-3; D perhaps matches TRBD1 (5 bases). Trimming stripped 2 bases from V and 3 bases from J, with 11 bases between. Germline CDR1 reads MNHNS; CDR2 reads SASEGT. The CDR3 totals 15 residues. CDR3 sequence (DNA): TGTGCCAGCAGTGAACAGGGATGGTATGGAAACACCATATATTTT. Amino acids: CASSEQGWYGNTIYF.

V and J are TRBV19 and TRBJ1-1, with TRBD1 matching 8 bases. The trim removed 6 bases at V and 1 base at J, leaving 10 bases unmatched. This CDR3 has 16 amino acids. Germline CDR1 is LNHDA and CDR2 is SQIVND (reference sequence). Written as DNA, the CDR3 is TGTGCCAGTAGCAACTCAGGGGGCAGGAGGAACACTGAAGCTTTCTTT. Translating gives CASSNSGGRRNTEAFF. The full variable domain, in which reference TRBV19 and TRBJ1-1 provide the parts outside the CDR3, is DGGITQSPKYLFRKEGQNVTLSCEQNLNHDAMYWYRQDPGQGLRLIYYSQIVNDFQKGDIAEGYSVSREKKESFPLTVTSAQKNPTAFYLCASSNSGGRRNTEAFFGQGTRLTVV.

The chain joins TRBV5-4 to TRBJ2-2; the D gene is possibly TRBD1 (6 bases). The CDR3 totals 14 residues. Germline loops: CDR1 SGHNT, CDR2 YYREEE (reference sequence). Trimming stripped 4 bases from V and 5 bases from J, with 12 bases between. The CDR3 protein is CASSATGLTGELFF. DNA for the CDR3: TGTGCCAGCAGCGCTACAGGGTTGACCGGGGAGCTGTTTTTT.

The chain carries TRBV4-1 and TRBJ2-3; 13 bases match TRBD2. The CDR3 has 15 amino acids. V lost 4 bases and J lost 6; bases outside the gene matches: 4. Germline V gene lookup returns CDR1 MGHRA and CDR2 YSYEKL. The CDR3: CASSRTSGGADTQYF. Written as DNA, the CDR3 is TGCGCCAGCAGCCGCACTAGCGGGGGGGCGGATACGCAGTATTTT.

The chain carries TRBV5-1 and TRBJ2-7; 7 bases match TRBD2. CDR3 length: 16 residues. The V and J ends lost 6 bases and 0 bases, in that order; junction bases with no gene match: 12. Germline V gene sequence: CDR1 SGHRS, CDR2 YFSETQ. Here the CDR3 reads CASNSVGGGSSYEQYF. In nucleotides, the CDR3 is TGCGCCAGCAACTCTGTTGGGGGAGGGAGCTCCTACGAGCAGTACTTC. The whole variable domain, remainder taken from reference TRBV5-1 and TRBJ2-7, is KAGVTQTPRYLIKTRGQQVTLSCSPISGHRSVSWYQQTPGQGLQFLFEYFSETQRNKGNFPGRFSGRQFSNSRSEMNVSTLELGDSALYLCASNSVGGGSSYEQYFGPGTRLTVT.

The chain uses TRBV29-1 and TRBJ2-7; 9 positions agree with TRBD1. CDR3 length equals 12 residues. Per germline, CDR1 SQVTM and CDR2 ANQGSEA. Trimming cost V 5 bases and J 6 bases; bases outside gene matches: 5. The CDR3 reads CSVYRGQGEQYF. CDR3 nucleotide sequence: TGCAGCGTTTACAGGGGGCAGGGCGAGCAGTACTTC.

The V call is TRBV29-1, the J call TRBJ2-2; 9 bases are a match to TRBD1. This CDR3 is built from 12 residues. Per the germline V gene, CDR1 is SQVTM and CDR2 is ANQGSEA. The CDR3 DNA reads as TGCAGTGGACAGGGGAGGGCCGGGGAGCTGTTTTTT. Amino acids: CSGQGRAGELFF.

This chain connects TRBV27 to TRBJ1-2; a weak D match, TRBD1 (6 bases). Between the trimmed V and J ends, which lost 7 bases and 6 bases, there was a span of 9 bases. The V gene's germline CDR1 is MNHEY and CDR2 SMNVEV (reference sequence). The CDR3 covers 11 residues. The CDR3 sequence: CASTSGDGYTF. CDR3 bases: TGTGCCAGCACCTCAGGGGATGGCTACACCTTC.

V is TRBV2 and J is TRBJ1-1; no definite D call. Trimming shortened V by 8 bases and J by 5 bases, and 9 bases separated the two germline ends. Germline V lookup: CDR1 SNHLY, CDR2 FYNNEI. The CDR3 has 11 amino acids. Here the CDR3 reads CASREETEAFF. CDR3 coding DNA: TGTGCCAGCCGGGAGGAAACTGAAGCTTTCTTT.

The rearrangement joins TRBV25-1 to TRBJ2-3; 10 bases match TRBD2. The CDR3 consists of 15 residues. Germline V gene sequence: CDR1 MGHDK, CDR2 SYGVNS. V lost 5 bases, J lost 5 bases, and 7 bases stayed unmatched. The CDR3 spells CASSSSGGRGDTQYF. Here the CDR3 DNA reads TGTGCCAGCAGTAGTAGCGGGGGGAGGGGAGATACGCAGTATTTT.

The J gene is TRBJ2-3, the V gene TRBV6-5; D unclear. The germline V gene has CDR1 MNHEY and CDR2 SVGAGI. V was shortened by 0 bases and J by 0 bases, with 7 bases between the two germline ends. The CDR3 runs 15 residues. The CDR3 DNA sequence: TGTGCCAGCAGTTACTCTCCATTTAGCACAGATACGCAGTATTTT. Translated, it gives CASSYSPFSTDTQYF.

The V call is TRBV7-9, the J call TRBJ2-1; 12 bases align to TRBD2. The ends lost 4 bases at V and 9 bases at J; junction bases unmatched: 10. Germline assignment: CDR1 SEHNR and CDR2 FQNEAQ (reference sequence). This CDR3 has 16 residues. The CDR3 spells CASSSLRTSGKGEQFF. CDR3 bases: TGTGCCAGCAGCTCACTCCGGACTAGCGGGAAGGGTGAGCAGTTCTTC.

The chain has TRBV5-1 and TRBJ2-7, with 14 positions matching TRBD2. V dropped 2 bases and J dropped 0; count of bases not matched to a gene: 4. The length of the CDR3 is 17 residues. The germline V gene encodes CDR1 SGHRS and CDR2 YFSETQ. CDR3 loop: CASSFRTSGRSSYEQYF. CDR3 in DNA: TGCGCCAGCAGCTTTAGGACTAGCGGGAGGAGCTCCTACGAGCAGTACTTC.

Here the CDR3 DNA reads TGCGCCAGCGGGACTCTCAATCCGAGAACCGATGAGCAGTTCTTC. Protein product: CASGTLNPRTDEQFF. This chain links TRBV4-1 with TRBJ2-1; D might be TRBD2 (6 bases). V lost 8 bases and J 8 bases, leaving 22 bases between the germline ends. Per germline, CDR1 MGHRA and CDR2 YSYEKL. The CDR3 spans 15 residues.

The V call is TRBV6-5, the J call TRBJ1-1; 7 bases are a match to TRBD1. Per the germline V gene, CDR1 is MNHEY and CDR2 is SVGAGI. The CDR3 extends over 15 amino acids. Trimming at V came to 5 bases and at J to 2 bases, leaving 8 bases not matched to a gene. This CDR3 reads CASSKTWTGNTEAFF. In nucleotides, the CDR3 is TGTGCCAGCAGTAAAACCTGGACAGGAAACACTGAAGCTTTCTTT.

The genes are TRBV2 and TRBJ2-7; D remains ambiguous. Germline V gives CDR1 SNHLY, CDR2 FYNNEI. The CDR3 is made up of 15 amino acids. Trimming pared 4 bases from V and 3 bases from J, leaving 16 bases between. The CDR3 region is CASSGVRKSYYEQYF. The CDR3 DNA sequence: TGTGCCAGCAGTGGGGTGCGGAAAAGTTACTACGAGCAGTACTTC. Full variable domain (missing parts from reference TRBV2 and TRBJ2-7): EPEVTQTPSHQVTQMGQEVILRCVPISNHLYFYWYRQILGQKVEFLVSFYNNEISEKSEIFDDQFSVERPDGSNFTLKIRSTKLEDSAMYFCASSGVRKSYYEQYFGPGTRLTVT.

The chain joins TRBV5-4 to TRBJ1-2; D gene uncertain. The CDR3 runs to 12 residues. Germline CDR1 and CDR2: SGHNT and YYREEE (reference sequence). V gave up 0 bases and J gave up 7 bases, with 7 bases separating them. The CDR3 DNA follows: TGTGCCAGCAGCTTGGATACGGGTGGCTACACCTTC. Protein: CASSLDTGGYTF.

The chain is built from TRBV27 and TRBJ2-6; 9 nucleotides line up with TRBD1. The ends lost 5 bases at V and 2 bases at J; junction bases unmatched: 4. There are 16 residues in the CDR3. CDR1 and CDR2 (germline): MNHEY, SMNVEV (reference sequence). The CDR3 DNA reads TGTGCCAGCAGTCTTACAGGGGGCACTGGGGCCAACGTCCTGACTTTC. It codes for CASSLTGGTGANVLTF.